The source of this TCR beta chain is a study of shared clonotypes between healthy human individuals. Overall study context: Researchers drew samples from a couple of women and a few men aged 18 to 49. Study-level results: Non-shared clonotypes had lower generation probabilities than clonotypes shared by all four sorted-subset donors. Relative to memory subsets, naive subsets generally showed larger estimated richness.

Assay used: immunoSEQ multiplex PCR; TCRdb lists only in-frame clones, some missing. Of 1,100,000 or so clones in the sample, about 84% were seen once. About this clone: As yet, its antigen is unknown.

Germline CDR1 and CDR2: SGHRS and YFSETQ. V was trimmed by 4 bases and J by 0 bases, leaving 20 bases between them. The CDR3 runs 18 residues. The V call is TRBV5-1, the J call TRBJ1-5, with D tentatively TRBD1 (6 bases). This receptor was taken from a man aged 18 to 29 in good health. Some clones in this sample may be carry-over from other donors' samples. The sequencing input was memory CD4+ T cells from PBMCs. As for subset: CD45RA-negative fraction. The CDR3 reads CASSILGQPTYSNQPQHF. CDR3 nucleotides: TGCGCCAGCAGCATTTTAGGACAGCCGACTTATAGCAATCAGCCCCAGCATTTT.